The rows below give T cell receptor beta chains drawn from one sample of a study of blood T cell repertoires in COVID-19. This table comes from immunoSEQ multiplex PCR, and its TCRdb copy is limited to in-frame clones, with some not included. The sample carries 100,000 to 150,000 clones, 70% to 90% recorded once. Material: peripheral blood. The receptors here all came from a man aged 50 or older with acute or convalescent COVID-19. Each CDR3 is given with its conserved first and last residue. Fields, in order: clone size, D gene, J gene, V gene, CDR3 DNA, CDR3 protein. D genes are given only for firm matches. Clone size is given for some rows only: seen once, a few or many times, or a class if the clone is expanded.

abundance: .
d_gene: .
j_gene: TRBJ2-5
v_gene: TRBV6-2/TRBV6-3
CDR3nt: TGTGCCAGCAGTTGGGGGGAACAAGAGACCCAGTACTTC
CDR3aa: CASSWGEQETQYF

abundance: .
d_gene: TRBD1
j_gene: TRBJ1-2
v_gene: TRBV18
CDR3nt: TGTGCCAGCTCACCAAGGGGGCAGGAAGGCTACACCTTC
CDR3aa: CASSPRGQEGYTF

abundance: .
d_gene: .
j_gene: TRBJ2-7
v_gene: TRBV7-9
CDR3nt: TGTGCCAGCAGCTTAGAAGGACAGAGCTACGAGCAGTACTTC
CDR3aa: CASSLEGQSYEQYF

abundance: .
d_gene: TRBD2
j_gene: TRBJ2-7
v_gene: TRBV28
CDR3nt: TGTGCCAGCAGACCGGGACTAGCGGAGTGGACCTACGAGCAGTACTTC
CDR3aa: CASRPGLAEWTYEQYF

abundance: .
d_gene: .
j_gene: TRBJ1-5
v_gene: TRBV5-8
CDR3nt: TGTGCCAGCAGCAGGGGTTCTCCCTATCAGCCCCAGCATTTT
CDR3aa: CASSRGSPYQPQHF

abundance: few
d_gene: .
j_gene: TRBJ1-2
v_gene: TRBV7-9
CDR3nt: TGTGCCAGCAGCTTAAGTGCGAGGAACTATGGCTACACCTTC
CDR3aa: CASSLSARNYGYTF

abundance: .
d_gene: TRBD1
j_gene: TRBJ1-6
v_gene: TRBV7-9
CDR3nt: TGTGCCAGCAGCTTCGGACGGGACAGCTATTCACCCCTCCACTTT
CDR3aa: CASSFGRDSYSPLHF

abundance: .
d_gene: .
j_gene: TRBJ1-6
v_gene: TRBV6-1
CDR3nt: TGTGCCAGCAGTGAAGAGAACGGTTCACCCCTCCACTTT
CDR3aa: CASSEENGSPLHF

abundance: .
d_gene: .
j_gene: TRBJ1-3
v_gene: TRBV19
CDR3nt: TGTGCCAGTAAAGTAGGGGCTTATTCTGGAAACACCATATATTTT
CDR3aa: CASKVGAYSGNTIYF

abundance: few
d_gene: TRBD1
j_gene: TRBJ1-4
v_gene: TRBV6-5
CDR3nt: TGTGCCAGCAGTTCTCGGGACAGACAGAATGAAAAACTGTTTTTT
CDR3aa: CASSSRDRQNEKLFF

abundance: once
d_gene: TRBD1
j_gene: TRBJ1-6
v_gene: TRBV27
CDR3nt: TGTGCCAGCAGTTTTTCACGACAGGGCAGATCAGCGTTGAATTCACCCCTCCACTTT
CDR3aa: CASSFSRQGRSALNSPLHF

abundance: .
d_gene: .
j_gene: TRBJ1-1
v_gene: TRBV27
CDR3nt: TGTGCCAGCAGTTTTAGCATGAACACTGAAGCTTTCTTT
CDR3aa: CASSFSMNTEAFF

abundance: .
d_gene: .
j_gene: TRBJ2-3
v_gene: TRBV3-1/TRBV3-2
CDR3nt: TGTGCCAGCAGCCCCCGCCTTGGTGGGAGAACAACAGATACGCAGTATTTT
CDR3aa: CASSPRLGGRTTDTQYF

abundance: .
d_gene: .
j_gene: TRBJ1-1
v_gene: TRBV24-1
CDR3nt: TGTGCCACCAGTGATTCCCACAGGGTAGGATACACTGAAGCTTTCTTT
CDR3aa: CATSDSHRVGYTEAFF

abundance: .
d_gene: .
j_gene: TRBJ2-7
v_gene: TRBV3-1/TRBV3-2
CDR3nt: TGTGCCAGCAGCTTCCGACAGGAGCAGTACTTC
CDR3aa: CASSFRQEQYF

abundance: once
d_gene: TRBD2
j_gene: TRBJ2-1
v_gene: TRBV11-2
CDR3nt: TGTGCCAGCAGCTTATTCCCTCTTAGCGGGAGTGGTCTGCATGAGCAGTTCTTC
CDR3aa: CASSLFPLSGSGLHEQFF

abundance: .
d_gene: TRBD1
j_gene: TRBJ2-6
v_gene: TRBV19
CDR3nt: TGTGCCAGTAGTGTAGGGGGACAGGGGGCCGGCTCTGGGGCCAACGTCCTGACTTTC
CDR3aa: CASSVGGQGAGSGANVLTF

abundance: .
d_gene: .
j_gene: TRBJ1-5
v_gene: TRBV10-3
CDR3nt: TGTGCCATCAGTGAGGGGGGGGGTACTACTCAGCCCCAGCATTTT
CDR3aa: CAISEGGGTTQPQHF

abundance: .
d_gene: .
j_gene: TRBJ1-1
v_gene: TRBV29-1
CDR3nt: TGCAGCGTTGTGATGGAGCTGAACACTGAAGCTTTCTTT
CDR3aa: CSVVMELNTEAFF

abundance: .
d_gene: TRBD1
j_gene: TRBJ2-7
v_gene: TRBV27
CDR3nt: TGTGCCAGCAGTCCCGCAGGACAGGAAACCCCCGGGAACTTC
CDR3aa: CASSPAGQETPGNF

abundance: once
d_gene: TRBD1
j_gene: TRBJ1-6
v_gene: TRBV5-1
CDR3nt: TGCGCCAGCAGCATACAGGGGATCAATTCACCCCTCCACTTT
CDR3aa: CASSIQGINSPLHF

abundance: .
d_gene: .
j_gene: TRBJ1-5
v_gene: TRBV28
CDR3nt: TGTGCCAGCAGTTTATTCGTGGGGATTGGGGGCGTTCGGCAGCCCCAGCATTTT
CDR3aa: CASSLFVGIGGVRQPQHF

abundance: .
d_gene: .
j_gene: TRBJ2-5
v_gene: TRBV30
CDR3nt: TGTGCCTGGAGTGTAACTGGCATTGGGGGGGAGACCCAGTACTTC
CDR3aa: CAWSVTGIGGETQYF

abundance: few
d_gene: .
j_gene: TRBJ1-1
v_gene: TRBV12-3/TRBV12-4
CDR3nt: TGTGCCAGCAGTTTAGCAGGGGCTCAAGCTTTCTTT
CDR3aa: CASSLAGAQAFF

abundance: .
d_gene: .
j_gene: TRBJ1-4
v_gene: TRBV10-3
CDR3nt: TGTGCCATCAGGACCGGGACTAATGAAAAACTGTTTTTT
CDR3aa: CAIRTGTNEKLFF

abundance: .
d_gene: TRBD2
j_gene: TRBJ2-4
v_gene: TRBV19
CDR3nt: TGTGCCAGTAATGCTAGCGGGAGGGATGCCAAAAACATTCAGTACTTC
CDR3aa: CASNASGRDAKNIQYF

abundance: .
d_gene: TRBD1
j_gene: TRBJ1-2
v_gene: TRBV5-1
CDR3nt: TGCGCCAGCAGCTTGGTGACAGGGGGCGACTATGGCTACACCTTC
CDR3aa: CASSLVTGGDYGYTF

abundance: once
d_gene: .
j_gene: TRBJ2-7
v_gene: TRBV6-5
CDR3nt: TGTGCCAGCACCGCCGCGGTGGACTACGAGCAGTACTTC
CDR3aa: CASTAAVDYEQYF

abundance: .
d_gene: .
j_gene: TRBJ1-3
v_gene: TRBV3-1/TRBV3-2
CDR3nt: TGTGCCAGCAGCCCAAGGGGATCTGGAAACACCATATATTTT
CDR3aa: CASSPRGSGNTIYF

abundance: .
d_gene: .
j_gene: TRBJ1-2
v_gene: TRBV7-2
CDR3nt: TGTGCCAGCAGCTTAGCAGGGGTCTACGGCTATGGCTACACCTTC
CDR3aa: CASSLAGVYGYGYTF

abundance: .
d_gene: .
j_gene: TRBJ1-4
v_gene: TRBV25-1
CDR3nt: TGTGCCAGCAGTGCCGTGGACGGGACAACTAATGAAAAACTGTTTTTT
CDR3aa: CASSAVDGTTNEKLFF

abundance: .
d_gene: .
j_gene: TRBJ1-1
v_gene: TRBV28
CDR3nt: TGTGCCAGCATTTTACCCCCCACAGCCCAAGCTTTCTTT
CDR3aa: CASILPPTAQAFF

abundance: once
d_gene: .
j_gene: TRBJ2-2
v_gene: TRBV29-1
CDR3nt: TGCAGCGTTGACAGGGTTGGCACCGGGGAGCTGTTTTTT
CDR3aa: CSVDRVGTGELFF

abundance: .
d_gene: .
j_gene: TRBJ2-5
v_gene: TRBV2
CDR3nt: TGTGCCAGCAGTGATGTGAGTCGGGGGCAAGAGACCCAGTACTTC
CDR3aa: CASSDVSRGQETQYF

abundance: .
d_gene: TRBD1
j_gene: TRBJ2-3
v_gene: TRBV18
CDR3nt: TGTGCCAGCTCACTATCCAGGGTCGGGACAGCCACAGATACGCAGTATTTT
CDR3aa: CASSLSRVGTATDTQYF

abundance: .
d_gene: .
j_gene: TRBJ1-1
v_gene: TRBV3-1/TRBV3-2
CDR3nt: TGTGCCAGCAGCCAAGGAGGGGGATGGTACACTGAAGCTTTCTTT
CDR3aa: CASSQGGGWYTEAFF

abundance: .
d_gene: TRBD1
j_gene: TRBJ1-5
v_gene: TRBV28
CDR3nt: TGTGCCAGCAGGGCACCGGGACAGGGGAATCAGCCCCAGCATTTT
CDR3aa: CASRAPGQGNQPQHF

abundance: .
d_gene: .
j_gene: TRBJ1-2
v_gene: TRBV5-3
CDR3nt: TGTGCCAGAAGCCTCCGCGGCAGGGAACGCTATGGCTACACCTTC
CDR3aa: CARSLRGRERYGYTF

abundance: .
d_gene: .
j_gene: TRBJ1-1
v_gene: TRBV11-2
CDR3nt: TGTGCCAGCAGCATACGCGCTGAAGCTTTCTTT
CDR3aa: CASSIRAEAFF

abundance: .
d_gene: TRBD1
j_gene: TRBJ2-2
v_gene: TRBV5-1
CDR3nt: TGCGCCAGCAGGCCTACAGGGGGCACCGGGGAGCTGTTTTTT
CDR3aa: CASRPTGGTGELFF

abundance: .
d_gene: .
j_gene: TRBJ2-5
v_gene: TRBV5-1
CDR3nt: TGCGCCAGCATGGGAGGAGGGGAGACCCAGTACTTC
CDR3aa: CASMGGGETQYF

abundance: .
d_gene: .
j_gene: TRBJ1-1
v_gene: TRBV10-1
CDR3nt: TGCGCCAGCAGTGAGTCTCTGACTGAAGCTTTCTTT
CDR3aa: CASSESLTEAFF

abundance: .
d_gene: .
j_gene: TRBJ1-2
v_gene: TRBV19
CDR3nt: TGTGCCAGTAGTCGGGACTGGCCTAACTATGGCTACACCTTC
CDR3aa: CASSRDWPNYGYTF

abundance: once
d_gene: TRBD2
j_gene: TRBJ2-5
v_gene: TRBV24-1
CDR3nt: TGTGCCACCAGTGACCCGGGACTAGCGGGATCTCAGGAGACCCAGTACTTC
CDR3aa: CATSDPGLAGSQETQYF

abundance: once
d_gene: TRBD2
j_gene: TRBJ2-1
v_gene: TRBV9
CDR3nt: TGTGCCAGTACGACTAGCGGGAGATTCGATGAGCAGTTCTTC
CDR3aa: CASTTSGRFDEQFF